The 28 T cell receptor beta chains presented below share a single source sample, sequenced in a study of cytomegalovirus exposure and HLA in healthy donors. 13 Jbeta primers and 60 Vbeta primers were used for the PCR. Sequencing was performed with immunoSEQ multiplex PCR; in TCRdb, only in-frame clones are kept and a portion is missing. The sample holds about 200,000 clones. Sequenced sample: PBMCs. These receptors were collected from a girl aged 2-10 years in good health and CMV-seropositive.

V is TRBV18 and J is TRBJ1-5; 8 nucleotides align to TRBD1. CDR3 length: 14 amino acids. Germline CDR1 and CDR2: KGHSH and LQKENI. V lost 3 bases and J lost 6; bases outside the gene matches: 4. In nucleotides, the CDR3 is TGTGCCAGCTCACCGACAGGGGAAGGTCAGCCCCAGCATTTT. Its protein is CASSPTGEGQPQHF.

This sequence joins TRBV4-1 and TRBJ2-5, with D possibly matching TRBD1 (6 bases). V was shortened by 2 bases and J by 5 bases, with 21 bases between the two germline ends. This CDR3 comprises 17 residues. Germline values: CDR1 MGHRA, CDR2 YSYEKL. CDR3 sequence reads: CASSQSFIASQGETQYF. CDR3 sequence (DNA): TGCGCCAGCAGCCAATCCTTCATAGCGAGTCAGGGGGAGACCCAGTACTTC.

The rearrangement joins TRBV7-2 to TRBJ2-1, with D perhaps TRBD2 (6 bases). Germline V CDR1 and CDR2: SGHTA, FQGNSA. The CDR3 contains 14 residues. Between the trimmed V and J ends, which lost 2 bases and 5 bases, there was a span of 10 bases. The CDR3 region is CASSLLGGDNEQFF. DNA for the CDR3: TGTGCCAGCAGCTTACTCGGAGGGGACAATGAGCAGTTCTTC.

The V gene is TRBV10-3, the J gene TRBJ2-7; 10 nucleotides agree with TRBD2. The germline CDR1 and CDR2 sequences are ENHRY and SYGVKD. V shed 11 bases and J 3 bases; nucleotides not matched to a gene: 19. This CDR3 region has 17 residues. This chain's CDR3 is CAVTSSFTGLAIYEQYF. Written as DNA, the CDR3 is TGTGCCGTCACAAGTTCTTTTACGGGACTAGCGATCTACGAGCAGTACTTC.

The chain has TRBV27 and TRBJ1-1, with D possibly being TRBD1 (6 bases). The CDR3 loop spans 13 amino acids. V lost 3 bases and J lost 7, with 12 bases in between. The germline V gene encodes CDR1 MNHEY and CDR2 SMNVEV (reference sequence). The CDR3 DNA sequence: TGTGCCAGCAGTTTGTCAGGGGCAGTTGAAGCTTTCTTT. This gives the protein CASSLSGAVEAFF.

This sequence joins TRBV7-6 and TRBJ2-6, with D tentatively TRBD1 (5 bases). Deletions cut 4 bases from V and 0 bases from J, with 13 bases between. The CDR3 loop spans 17 amino acids. Germline lookup yields CDR1 SGHVS and CDR2 FNYEAQ. The CDR3 spells CASSSLARVSGANVLTF. In nucleotides, the CDR3 is TGTGCCAGCAGCTCATTGGCCAGGGTCTCTGGGGCCAACGTCCTGACTTTC.

The V gene is TRBV28, the J gene TRBJ2-7; 9 bases are a match to TRBD1. Germline lookup yields CDR1 MDHEN and CDR2 SYDVKM. The V gene end was trimmed by 7 bases and the J gene end by 3 bases; junction bases not matched to a gene: 10. The CDR3 length is 15 residues. CDR3 in amino acids: CASKTPGTGIYEQYF. In DNA form, the CDR3 reads TGTGCCAGCAAGACCCCCGGGACAGGGATCTACGAGCAGTACTTC.

The rearrangement joins TRBV7-9 to TRBJ2-5; D call uncertain. Trimming cost V 4 bases and J 4 bases, with 4 bases left between them. This CDR3 contains 11 residues. Germline loops: CDR1 SEHNR, CDR2 FQNEAQ (reference sequence). The CDR3 loop reads CASSSVETQYF. DNA for the CDR3: TGTGCCAGCAGCTCGGTAGAGACCCAGTACTTC.

This chain connects TRBV18 to TRBJ2-7; 7 nucleotides agree with TRBD1. From germline, CDR1 is KGHSH and CDR2 LQKENI. The CDR3 contains 15 residues. The junction had 10 bases not matched to a gene; V was cut back by 6 bases and J by 2 bases. The CDR3 bases are TGTGCCAGCTCCCAGGGGACAGACCTAACCTACGAGCAGTACTTC. This encodes CASSQGTDLTYEQYF. Looking up the rest from reference TRBV18 and TRBJ2-7 gives the full variable domain: NAGVMQNPRHLVRRRGQEARLRCSPMKGHSHVYWYRQLPEEGLKFMVYLQKENIIDESGMPKERFSAEFPKEGPSILRIQQVVRGDSAAYFCASSQGTDLTYEQYFGPGTRLTVT.

CDR3 nucleotide sequence: TGTGCCAGCAGTTTCCCCCAGGGGTTAGCCAAAAACATTCAGTACTTC. Translated, it gives CASSFPQGLAKNIQYF. This chain uses TRBV28 with TRBJ2-4; maybe TRBD1 (6 bases). Per the germline V gene, CDR1 is MDHEN and CDR2 is SYDVKM. CDR3 length: 16 amino acids. The V and J ends lost 3 bases and 0 bases respectively, with 12 bases between them.

The chain combines TRBV28 with TRBJ1-5, with 12 bases matching TRBD1. Per the germline V gene, CDR1 is MDHEN and CDR2 is SYDVKM. Trimming removed 6 bases from V and 6 bases from J; junction bases left unmatched: 3. The CDR3 totals 14 residues. The chain's CDR3 is CASSPGQGAQPQHF. CDR3 nucleotides: TGTGCCAGCAGCCCGGGACAGGGGGCTCAGCCCCAGCATTTT.

The chain joins TRBV6-6 to TRBJ2-3, with no clear D. The CDR3 extends over 13 amino acids. With 3 bases removed from V and 4 bases from J, the gap between germline ends came to 8 bases. Germline CDR1 and CDR2: MNHNY and SVGAGI (reference sequence). The CDR3 DNA follows: TGTGCCAGCAGTTATTGGGCTCCAGATACGCAGTATTTT. Its protein product is CASSYWAPDTQYF.

This chain links TRBV7-9 with TRBJ2-5, with D maybe TRBD2 (5 bases). The DNA matches TRBJ2-7 better at its end, which makes the J call doubtful. Germline CDR1 reads SEHNR; CDR2 reads FQNEAQ (reference sequence). The CDR3 length is 15 residues. CDR3 nucleotides: TGTGCCAGCAGCTCTCCGGACTTGCTCTCTGGCGAGCAGTACTTC. Translation gives CASSSPDLLSGEQYF.

The CDR3 coding sequence is TGTGCCAGCAAGTGGGAGGGATCCACAGATACGCAGTATTTT. Its translation is CASKWEGSTDTQYF. V usage is TRBV27 and J usage is TRBJ2-3, with TRBD2 matching 7 bases. The germline V gene encodes CDR1 MNHEY and CDR2 SMNVEV (reference sequence). The CDR3 sequence is 14 residues long. J gave up 2 bases and V 7 bases, and 6 bases lay outside the gene matches.

V and J are TRBV5-4 and TRBJ1-2; TRBD1 is a possible D gene (6 bases). CDR3 length equals 15 residues. Trimming removed 1 base at V and 1 base at J, with 11 bases between. In germline, CDR1 is SGHNT, CDR2 YYREEE (reference sequence). CDR3 coding DNA: TGTGCCAGCAGCTTGCAGGGAGGGGGTAACTATGGCTACACCTTC. Protein: CASSLQGGGNYGYTF.

The chain recombines TRBV11-2 with TRBJ2-1; D may be TRBD1 (6 bases). CDR1 is SGHAT and CDR2 is FQNNGV in the germline V gene. Trimming removed 4 bases at V and 9 bases at J, with 13 bases between. The CDR3 extends over 13 amino acids. The CDR3 region is CASSSSGAGEQFF. As DNA, the CDR3 is TGTGCCAGCAGCTCATCAGGGGCTGGTGAGCAGTTCTTC.

The V gene is TRBV5-4, the J gene TRBJ2-7, with D unresolved. This CDR3 comprises 14 residues. The germline gives CDR1 SGHNT, CDR2 YYREEE (reference sequence). The V end lost 0 bases, the J end lost 0 bases, and 7 bases lay between the germline ends. The CDR3 bases are TGTGCCAGCAGCTTGGGAGATACCTCCTACGAGCAGTACTTC. It encodes CASSLGDTSYEQYF.

The V and J genes are TRBV7-9 and TRBJ2-7; 15 nucleotides align to TRBD2. The V gene's germline CDR1 is SEHNR and CDR2 FQNEAQ (reference sequence). The CDR3 is 14 residues long. J lost 7 bases, V lost 5 bases, and 3 bases had no gene match. The CDR3 DNA reads TGTGCCAGCAGCCGGGGGACTAGCGGGAGGGAGCAGTACTTC. It translates to CASSRGTSGREQYF.

The chain recombines TRBV4-1 with TRBJ2-5; the match to TRBD1 covers 9 bases. The end of the DNA fits TRBJ2-7 better, so the J call may be wrong. The CDR3 has 15 amino acids. The germline CDR1 and CDR2 sequences are MGHRA and YSYEKL. The CDR3 loop is CASSQLGTGRDEQYF. In DNA form, the CDR3 reads TGCGCCAGCAGCCAACTAGGGACAGGGCGCGACGAGCAGTACTTC.

V gene TRBV15 combines with J gene TRBJ1-2; no firm D call. CDR3 size: 17 residues. The V and J ends lost 0 bases and 4 bases respectively, with 18 bases between them. Germline-derived CDR1 and CDR2 are LNHNV and YYDKDF (reference sequence). The CDR3, as DNA: TGTGCCACCAGCAGAGACCTAACTGGGCGCGTTGGCTATGGCTACACCTTC. Protein sequence: CATSRDLTGRVGYGYTF.

The chain carries TRBV27 and TRBJ2-1; TRBD2 matches at 16 bases. V shed 8 bases and J 5 bases; nucleotides not matched to a gene: 3. Germline V gene data show CDR1 as MNHEY and CDR2 as SMNVEV (reference sequence). The CDR3 is 15 residues long. DNA for the CDR3: TGTGCCAGCGGGGGACTAGCGGGAGGGAACAATGAGCAGTTCTTC. It specifies CASGGLAGGNNEQFF.

The chain couples TRBV11-3 to TRBJ2-3; 9 bases map to TRBD1. V lost 5 bases and J lost 6; bases outside the gene matches: 9. The germline V gene has CDR1 SGHNT and CDR2 YENEEA. The CDR3 covers 15 residues. In DNA form, the CDR3 reads TGTGCCAGCAGCCTGGGACAGGGCTATGTGGATACGCAGTATTTT. Translated, it gives CASSLGQGYVDTQYF.

The chain employs TRBV27 and TRBJ1-1; TRBD1 is a possible D gene (6 bases). The CDR3 runs to 15 residues. Germline CDR1 reads MNHEY; CDR2 reads SMNVEV (reference sequence). V lost 5 bases, J lost 5 bases, and 18 bases lay in between. CDR3 DNA: TGTGCCAGCAGTCAGTCTTCAGGGGTTGGGACTGAAGCTTTCTTT. The encoded protein is CASSQSSGVGTEAFF.

The chain uses TRBV5-1 and TRBJ2-7; 13 bases fit TRBD2. CDR1 is SGHRS and CDR2 is YFSETQ in the germline V gene. With 0 bases clipped from V and 0 bases from J, the junction kept 6 bases outside the gene matches. The length of the CDR3 is 18 residues. CDR3 in amino acids: CASSLAGTSGKSSYEQYF. The CDR3 DNA sequence: TGCGCCAGCAGCTTGGCCGGGACTAGCGGGAAGTCCTCCTACGAGCAGTACTTC.

The V gene is TRBV4-2, the J gene TRBJ1-4, with a tentative D call TRBD1 (6 bases). This CDR3 is 16 amino acids long. From germline, CDR1 is LGHNA and CDR2 YNFKEQ. V lost 0 bases to trimming and J lost 4 bases, with 12 bases between them. DNA for the CDR3: TGTGCCAGCAGCCAAGAGGGGGCGTCAGGTAATGAAAAACTGTTTTTT. Amino acid sequence: CASSQEGASGNEKLFF.

The CDR3 DNA follows: TGTGCCAGCTCACCAGGGCAGGCCTCCTACGAGCAGTACTTC. It is translated as CASSPGQASYEQYF. The chain has TRBV18 and TRBJ2-7; D is ambiguous. The V and J ends lost 2 bases and 0 bases respectively, with 8 bases between them. The germline gives CDR1 KGHSH, CDR2 LQKENI. This CDR3 comprises 14 residues. Supplemented by reference TRBV18 and TRBJ2-7, the full variable domain reads NAGVMQNPRHLVRRRGQEARLRCSPMKGHSHVYWYRQLPEEGLKFMVYLQKENIIDESGMPKERFSAEFPKEGPSILRIQQVVRGDSAAYFCASSPGQASYEQYFGPGTRLTVT.

The chain recombines TRBV27 with TRBJ2-2; no clear D gene. Germline CDR1 is MNHEY and CDR2 is SMNVEV (reference sequence). The CDR3 loop spans 17 amino acids. V was pared by 5 bases and J by 0 bases, with 16 bases between. CDR3 bases: TGTGCCAGCAGTCCCGCCCCTGAACGAGCGAACACCGGGGAGCTGTTTTTT. This sequence encodes CASSPAPERANTGELFF.

The V and J genes are TRBV13 and TRBJ2-4; D unresolved. The ends were cut back, 11 bases at V and 8 bases at J, with 19 bases in the middle. The CDR3 length is 13 residues. Germline-derived CDR1 and CDR2 are PRHDT and FYEKMQ (reference sequence). CDR3 loop: CASSSRVLDIQYF. The CDR3 coding sequence is TGTGCCTCCTCCTCCCGGGTTTTGGACATTCAGTACTTC.